Below, one T cell receptor beta chain is given with its context. What it binds is unknown. The data belong to a study of CD8+ T cells in alopecia areata. Overall study results and limits: Lesional tissue from the scalp (especially in alopecia totalis/universalis) showed higher clonality than normal scalp.

The sequencing template was cDNA reverse transcribed from extracted RNA. Repertoires were generated with immunoSEQ multiplex PCR, while TCRdb's copy carries only in-frame clones and drops some. The data show 90,000 to 150,000 clones, about 60% seen once. Germline V gene sequence: CDR1 GTSNPN, CDR2 SVGIG (reference sequence). This CDR3 comprises 15 residues. J lost 2 bases, V lost 2 bases, and 7 bases had no gene match. Sequencing was done on a sample of CD4+ T cells sorted from blood. The receptor was isolated from a human donor in good health. The chain uses TRBV30 and TRBJ2-5; 8 nucleotides match TRBD2. CDR3: CAWSQRGGMQETQYF. CDR3 DNA sequence: TGTGCCTGGAGTCAACGGGGGGGGATGCAAGAGACCCAGTACTTC.